This T cell receptor beta chain was obtained from a study of blood T cell repertoires in COVID-19. Only in-frame clones appear in the TCRdb table, and some are missing; sequencing was by immunoSEQ multiplex PCR. The data show 250,000 or so clones, with about 87% seen just once and over 3% held by the top ten. Recruitment covered about 26 US areas and drew participants whose ages spanned about 18 to 100 years. Self-reported history from a screening survey and questionnaire set each donor's cohort. CDR1 SGHAT and CDR2 FQDESV come from the germline V gene (reference sequence). J lost 3 bases, V lost 4 bases, and 3 bases had no gene match. The CDR3 runs 15 residues.

This sequence was found in a woman aged 40-49 years who had been exposed to COVID-19. The sequencing input was PBMCs or T cells enriched from blood (not recorded which). The J gene is TRBJ2-3, the V gene TRBV11-1, with 11 bases lining up with TRBD2. DNA of the CDR3: TGTGCCAGCAGCTCCGGGACTAGCGGTACAGATACGCAGTATTTT. Protein product: CASSSGTSGTDTQYF.